This T cell receptor (beta chain) was found in a study of shared clonotypes between healthy human individuals. The study ran the assay at deep level. In replicate PCRs of sorted subsets, about 190 ng DNA, about 30,000 T cell genomes, was used. Generated by immunoSEQ multiplex PCR, the TCRdb table keeps only in-frame clones and is missing some. The sample lists about 2.1 million clones; about 93% were seen once. Of note for this clone: The antigen is unknown.

Whole-study findings and limits: In general, naive subsets displayed greater estimated richness than memory subsets did.

CD45RO-negative, CCR7-selected cells formed the naive CD8 fraction, which excluded terminally differentiated effector memory CD45RA+ cells. Trimming took 5 bases from V and 2 from J, leaving 19 bases between them. This CDR3 is built from 17 residues. Germline V gives CDR1 SEHNR, CDR2 FQNEAQ (reference sequence). The clonotype comes from a man between 18 and 35 years old in good health. Some clones in this sample may be carry-over from other donors' samples. Sample: naive CD8+ T cells from PBMCs. V is TRBV7-9 and J is TRBJ2-1; maybe TRBD2 (5 bases). In DNA form, the CDR3 reads TGTGCCAGCAGCCCGTTCAATCGGGGTCTAACCTACAATGAGCAGTTCTTC. Amino acids: CASSPFNRGLTYNEQFF.